The 25 T cell receptor beta chains below were found in one sample sequenced in a study of cytomegalovirus exposure and HLA in healthy donors. Here immunoSEQ multiplex PCR was the method, and the copy in TCRdb shows in-frame clones only, minus some. In the table there are about 120,000 clones, about nine tenths of which are singletons. The material sequenced was PBMCs. These receptors all come from a young man in good health and CMV-seronegative.

The rearrangement links TRBV7-2 to TRBJ2-2, with D perhaps TRBD1 (6 bases). With 4 bases removed from V and 1 base from J, the gap between germline ends came to 13 bases. Germline-derived CDR1 and CDR2 are SGHTA and FQGNSA. The CDR3 length is 16 residues. CDR3: CASSYPRDKNTGELFF. The DNA of the CDR3 is TGTGCCAGCAGCTACCCCCGGGACAAGAACACCGGGGAGCTGTTTTTT.

This chain links TRBV5-6 with TRBJ2-5; a weak D match, TRBD2 (7 bases). This CDR3 region has 14 residues. Germline CDR1 SGHDT, CDR2 YYEEEE. V was clipped by 4 bases and J by 5 bases, with 15 bases between them. CDR3 region: CASSPGGGRETQYF. For the CDR3, the DNA is TGTGCCAGCAGCCCTGGGGGGGGGCGCGAGACCCAGTACTTC.

In its sample, this clone was seen once. J is TRBJ1-1 and V is TRBV30; D is perhaps TRBD1 (5 bases). Deletions cut 0 bases from V and 10 bases from J, with 15 bases between. Germline V lookup: CDR1 GTSNPN, CDR2 SVGIG (reference sequence). CDR3 length: 13 residues. CDR3 amino acids: CAWSVPGLGVAFF. Written as DNA, the CDR3 is TGTGCCTGGAGTGTTCCGGGACTTGGGGTAGCTTTCTTT.

This clone appeared a few times. The chain combines TRBV5-1 with TRBJ2-7; D call uncertain. This CDR3 region has 12 residues. Trimming cost V 1 base and J 3 bases, with 5 bases left between them. Germline V gene lookup returns CDR1 SGHRS and CDR2 YFSETQ. CDR3 loop: CASSLTDYEQYF. The CDR3 DNA reads as TGCGCCAGCAGCTTGACAGACTACGAGCAGTACTTC.

The V gene is TRBV4-1, the J gene TRBJ2-2; 10 nucleotides match TRBD2. Germline CDR1 and CDR2: MGHRA and YSYEKL. The CDR3 is 18 residues long. V lost 4 bases and J lost 0; bases outside the gene matches: 8. CDR3 sequence reads: CASSPNPLAGANTGELFF. CDR3 coding DNA: TGCGCCAGCAGCCCCAACCCCCTAGCGGGAGCGAACACCGGGGAGCTGTTTTTT.

The chain joins TRBV13 to TRBJ2-7; 9 bases are a match to TRBD2. This CDR3 comprises 14 residues. V trimming: 6 bases; J trimming: 5 bases; junction bases outside the gene matches: 8. Germline loops: CDR1 PRHDT, CDR2 FYEKMQ (reference sequence). The CDR3 bases are TGTGCCAGCAGGCAGGGGGGACTAGCAAACGAGCAGTACTTC. Protein: CASRQGGLANEQYF.

V and J are TRBV6-1 and TRBJ1-6; TRBD1 is a possible D gene (5 bases). Germline lookup yields CDR1 MNHNS and CDR2 SASEGT. This CDR3 comprises 14 residues. V was cut by 10 bases and J by 7 bases, with 17 bases left in between. The CDR3 DNA reads TGTGCCACCCTTACAGCAGGGAGGAATTCACCCCTCCACTTT. It translates to CATLTAGRNSPLHF.

The chain combines TRBV11-3 with TRBJ2-5, with TRBD2 matching 11 bases. Trimming removed 4 bases from V and 1 base from J; junction bases left unmatched: 5. CDR1 is SGHNT, CDR2 YENEEA, per germline. CDR3 length: 16 amino acids. The CDR3 spells CASSSGLAVPQETQYF. For the CDR3, the DNA is TGTGCCAGCAGCTCGGGACTAGCGGTGCCCCAAGAGACCCAGTACTTC.

This sequence joins TRBV29-1 and TRBJ1-2, with D maybe TRBD1 (6 bases). V shed 7 bases and J shed 5 bases, with 17 bases lying between them. The CDR3 is 13 residues long. Germline lookup yields CDR1 SQVTM and CDR2 ANQGSEA. CDR3 nucleotide sequence: TGCAGCGCTAAGGACAGCAAACAGTATGGCTACACCTTC. It encodes CSAKDSKQYGYTF.

CDR3 sequence reads: CASSALGGQGPTDTQYF. The CDR3 DNA follows: TGTGCCAGCAGCGCCCTCGGTGGACAGGGTCCCACAGATACGCAGTATTTT. The chain is built from TRBV9 and TRBJ2-3, with TRBD1 matching 8 bases. Germline V CDR1 and CDR2: SGDLS, YYNGEE. V shed 3 bases and J 2 bases; nucleotides not matched to a gene: 11. This CDR3 is 17 amino acids long. Based on the CDR3 plus reference TRBV9 and TRBJ2-3, the full variable domain is DSGVTQTPKHLITATGQRVTLRCSPRSGDLSVYWYQQSLDQGLQFLIQYYNGEERAKGNILERFSAQQFPDLHSELNLSSLELGDSALYFCASSALGGQGPTDTQYFGPGTRLTVL.

In this sample, this clone turned up a few times. In the same sample, other DNA sequences code for this CDR3. This chain connects TRBV18 to TRBJ1-1; TRBD1 matches at 8 bases. Trimming cost V 3 bases and J 1 base; bases outside gene matches: 1. This CDR3 is built from 14 residues. Germline values: CDR1 KGHSH, CDR2 LQKENI. The CDR3: CASSPGTGNTEAFF. CDR3 DNA: TGTGCCAGCTCACCCGGGACAGGGAACACTGAAGCTTTCTTT.

This clone has just one count. The rearrangement links TRBV5-1 to TRBJ2-3; 7 bases map to TRBD2. This CDR3 spans 13 amino acids. Looked up from germline, CDR1 is SGHRS and CDR2 is YFSETQ. V dropped 6 bases and J dropped 5; count of bases not matched to a gene: 6. This CDR3 is CASTTWEGDTQYF. As DNA, the CDR3 is TGCGCCAGCACCACTTGGGAGGGAGATACGCAGTATTTT.

This chain uses TRBV5-1 with TRBJ2-5; 11 positions match TRBD2. The germline gives CDR1 SGHRS, CDR2 YFSETQ. CDR3 length: 16 amino acids. V shed 4 bases and J 0 bases; nucleotides not matched to a gene: 5. Written as DNA, the CDR3 is TGCGCCAGCAGCGAGGGACTAGCGGTGTACCAAGAGACCCAGTACTTC. Translated: CASSEGLAVYQETQYF.

This clone was seen a single time. The chain has TRBV18 and TRBJ1-3; D might be TRBD1 (5 bases). In germline, CDR1 is KGHSH, CDR2 LQKENI. CDR3 length: 14 amino acids. The V end was cut by 1 base, the J end by 4 bases, with 8 bases between. Here the CDR3 reads CASSPQGSGNTIYF. The CDR3 coding sequence is TGTGCCAGCTCACCACAGGGGTCAGGAAACACCATATATTTT.

The genes are TRBV6-5 and TRBJ2-1; no firm D call. The CDR3 consists of 11 residues. Germline V lookup: CDR1 MNHEY, CDR2 SVGAGI. V lost 6 bases and J 8 bases, leaving 8 bases between the germline ends. This chain's CDR3 is CASSRSHEQFF. The CDR3 DNA sequence: TGTGCCAGCAGCCGGAGTCATGAGCAGTTCTTC.

The genes are TRBV2 and TRBJ2-7; TRBD2 agrees at 8 bases. Germline CDR1 reads SNHLY; CDR2 reads FYNNEI. J was trimmed by 0 bases and V by 4 bases; bases with no gene match: 2. The CDR3 totals 14 residues. CDR3: CASSGGLGSYEQYF. CDR3 nucleotide sequence: TGTGCCAGCAGTGGGGGACTAGGCTCCTACGAGCAGTACTTC.

This clone was recorded once. The chain employs TRBV2 and TRBJ1-1; 7 nucleotides match TRBD1. The CDR3 spans 15 residues. Per the germline V gene, CDR1 is SNHLY and CDR2 is FYNNEI. After removal of 6 bases from V and 0 bases from J, the junction contained 7 bases not matched to a gene. This CDR3 reads CASRAGTAMNTEAFF. The DNA for the CDR3 is TGTGCCAGCAGGGCCGGGACAGCTATGAACACTGAAGCTTTCTTT.

The J gene is TRBJ2-1, the V gene TRBV11-2, with a tentative D call TRBD1 (6 bases). This CDR3 contains 15 residues. Germline CDR1 and CDR2: SGHAT and FQNNGV. V was shortened by 1 base and J by 9 bases, with 16 bases between the two germline ends. The CDR3 region has the DNA TGTGCCAGCAGCTTAGTCCAGGGGCGCGACACTGAGCAGTTCTTC. It specifies CASSLVQGRDTEQFF. Variable domain in full (rest from reference TRBV11-2 and TRBJ2-1): EAGVAQSPRYKIIEKRQSVAFWCNPISGHATLYWYQQILGQGPKLLIQFQNNGVVDDSQLPKDRFSAERLKGVDSTLKIQPAKLEDSAVYLCASSLVQGRDTEQFFGPGTRLTVL.

V is TRBV15 and J is TRBJ1-1; 9 bases line up with TRBD1. The length of the CDR3 is 15 residues. CDR1 and CDR2 (germline): LNHNV, YYDKDF (reference sequence). Trimming cost V 4 bases and J 2 bases; bases outside gene matches: 5. This CDR3 reads CATSIPGQGNTEAFF. Written as DNA, the CDR3 is TGTGCCACCAGCATACCGGGACAGGGAAACACTGAAGCTTTCTTT. The full variable domain, in which reference TRBV15 and TRBJ1-1 provide the parts outside the CDR3, is DAMVIQNPRYQVTQFGKPVTLSCSQTLNHNVMYWYQQKSSQAPKLLFHYYDKDFNNEADTPDNFQSRRPNTSFCFLDIRSPGLGDTAMYLCATSIPGQGNTEAFFGQGTRLTVV.

This chain uses TRBV19 with TRBJ2-7, with 14 positions matching TRBD2. The V gene's germline CDR1 is LNHDA and CDR2 SQIVND (reference sequence). Trimming cost V 6 bases and J 7 bases; bases outside gene matches: 14. CDR3 length: 17 residues. This chain's CDR3 is CASSGLAGGPIRGEQYF. CDR3 sequence (DNA): TGTGCCAGTAGCGGACTAGCGGGAGGCCCCATAAGGGGGGAGCAGTACTTC.

The chain is built from TRBV9 and TRBJ2-2; D gene uncertain. The CDR3 has 14 amino acids. The germline V and J ends were trimmed by 4 bases and 6 bases, with 13 bases remaining between them. Germline V lookup: CDR1 SGDLS, CDR2 YYNGEE. CDR3 amino acids: CASSLGSLAGELFF. CDR3 sequence (DNA): TGTGCCAGCAGCCTCGGGTCGTTAGCCGGGGAGCTGTTTTTT.

This chain connects TRBV6-1 to TRBJ2-7, with D hard to call. The CDR3 loop spans 14 amino acids. From germline, CDR1 is MNHNS and CDR2 SASEGT. V lost 0 bases and J 1 base, leaving 7 bases between the germline ends. Here the CDR3 DNA reads TGTGCCAGCAGTGAAGCGCAACAGTCCTACGAGCAGTACTTC. Translated, it gives CASSEAQQSYEQYF.

This clone was seen just once. The CDR3 sequence is CASSFITGELFF. The CDR3 DNA follows: TGTGCCAGCAGCTTTATCACCGGGGAGCTGTTTTTT. The chain recombines TRBV7-6 with TRBJ2-2, with no clear D. Germline V gene sequence: CDR1 SGHVS, CDR2 FNYEAQ. This CDR3 comprises 12 residues. V lost 3 bases and J 4 bases, leaving 3 bases between the germline ends.

This clone has just one count. The rearrangement joins TRBV9 to TRBJ2-2; TRBD2 agrees at 14 bases. J lost 4 bases, V lost 2 bases, and 1 base had no gene match. Germline V gene data show CDR1 as SGDLS and CDR2 as YYNGEE. The CDR3 length is 16 residues. CDR3 loop: CASSVGLAGVTGELFF. In DNA form, the CDR3 reads TGTGCCAGCAGCGTGGGACTAGCGGGAGTCACCGGGGAGCTGTTTTTT. Drawing the rest from reference TRBV9 and TRBJ2-2, the complete variable domain is DSGVTQTPKHLITATGQRVTLRCSPRSGDLSVYWYQQSLDQGLQFLIQYYNGEERAKGNILERFSAQQFPDLHSELNLSSLELGDSALYFCASSVGLAGVTGELFFGEGSRLTVL.

J is TRBJ2-7 and V is TRBV18; TRBD2 matches at 8 bases. Trimming at V came to 3 bases and at J to 3 bases, leaving 4 bases not matched to a gene. The CDR3 has 14 residues. Germline V gives CDR1 KGHSH, CDR2 LQKENI. The CDR3 coding sequence is TGTGCCAGCTCACCGGGCCGGGGGGGCTACGAGCAGTACTTC. As protein: CASSPGRGGYEQYF.